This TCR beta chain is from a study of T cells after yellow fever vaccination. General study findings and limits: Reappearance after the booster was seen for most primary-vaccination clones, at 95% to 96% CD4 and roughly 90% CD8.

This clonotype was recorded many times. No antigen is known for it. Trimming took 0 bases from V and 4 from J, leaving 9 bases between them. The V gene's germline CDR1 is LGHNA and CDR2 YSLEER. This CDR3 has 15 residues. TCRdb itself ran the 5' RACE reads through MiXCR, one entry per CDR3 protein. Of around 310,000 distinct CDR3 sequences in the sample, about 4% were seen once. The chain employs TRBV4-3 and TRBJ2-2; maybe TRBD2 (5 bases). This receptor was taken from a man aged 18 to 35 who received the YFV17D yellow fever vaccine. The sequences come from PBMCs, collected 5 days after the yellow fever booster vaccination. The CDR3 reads CASSQDPGSTGELFF. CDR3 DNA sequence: TGCGCCAGCAGCCAAGATCCGGGGAGCACCGGGGAGCTGTTTTTT.